This TCR beta chain was obtained from a study of CD8 T cells in ankylosing spondylitis. Study-wide results and caveats: Roughly eight highly homologous variants made up a TCR beta motif that seemed to typify ankylosing spondylitis blood.

Quantitative barcoded 5'-RACE was used to prepare TCR beta libraries. MiXCR was run by TCRdb on the 5' RACE reads, yielding one entry per CDR3 protein. Of about 420,000 distinct CDR3 sequences listed, approximately 20% are singletons. This clonotype was observed a handful of times. Its antigen is as yet unknown. Specimen: blood, either unsorted or a sorted T cell fraction (not recorded which). This TCR came from a male donor with ankylosing spondylitis.

The CDR3 sequence is CASSLPWGEGGNEQFF. DNA of the CDR3: TGTGCCAGCAGCTTGCCCTGGGGGGAGGGGGGCAATGAGCAGTTCTTC. This chain links TRBV5-6 with TRBJ2-1; TRBD2 might be the D (7 bases). The CDR3 contains 16 residues. Germline values: CDR1 SGHDT, CDR2 YYEEEE. Trimming pared 1 base from V and 6 bases from J, leaving 17 bases between. The variable domain in full, completed from reference TRBV5-6 and TRBJ2-1, reads DAGVTQSPTHLIKTRGQQVTLRCSPKSGHDTVSWYQQALGQGPQFIFQYYEEEERQRGNFPDRFSGHQFPNYSSELNVNALLLGDSALYLCASSLPWGEGGNEQFFGPGTRLTVL.